This TCR beta chain derives from a study of beta chain features in type 1 diabetes. Study-wide findings and caveats: Among patients, naive, central memory and Treg TCRB repertoires appeared more similar than among healthy donors.

What was sequenced were expressed TCRB transcripts, since all of the isolated RNA had been reverse transcribed. Deep immunoSEQ sequencing covered naive, central memory and regulatory T cell samples. The repertoire was sequenced with immunoSEQ multiplex PCR; TCRdb's copy has only in-frame clones and lacks some. The sample contains 900,000 or so clones, roughly a sixth of which appear only once. Note on this clone: The antigen is unknown.

V gave up 1 base and J gave up 2 bases; unmatched junction bases: 4. Germline assignment: CDR1 LNHNV and CDR2 YYDKDF (reference sequence). This CDR3 has 18 residues. The rearrangement joins TRBV15 to TRBJ2-2; the match to TRBD2 covers 13 bases. This receptor was taken from a woman between 18 and 30 years old in good health. The specimen was naive CD4+ T cells from blood. CDR3 protein: CATSRATSGRANTGELFF. For the CDR3, the DNA is TGTGCCACCAGCAGAGCTACTAGCGGGAGGGCCAACACCGGGGAGCTGTTTTTT.